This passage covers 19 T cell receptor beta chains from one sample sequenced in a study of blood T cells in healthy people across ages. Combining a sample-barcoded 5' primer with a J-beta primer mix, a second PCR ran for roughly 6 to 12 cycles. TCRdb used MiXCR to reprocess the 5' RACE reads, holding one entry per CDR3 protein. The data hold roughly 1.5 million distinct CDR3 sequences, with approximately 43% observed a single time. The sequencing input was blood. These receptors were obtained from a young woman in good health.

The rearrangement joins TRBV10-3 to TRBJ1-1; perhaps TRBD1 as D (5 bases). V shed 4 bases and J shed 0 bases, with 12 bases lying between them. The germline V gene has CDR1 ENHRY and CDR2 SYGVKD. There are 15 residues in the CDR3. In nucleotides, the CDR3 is TGTGCCATCAGTGGGGGACTGGCTATGAACACTGAAGCTTTCTTT. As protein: CAISGGLAMNTEAFF.

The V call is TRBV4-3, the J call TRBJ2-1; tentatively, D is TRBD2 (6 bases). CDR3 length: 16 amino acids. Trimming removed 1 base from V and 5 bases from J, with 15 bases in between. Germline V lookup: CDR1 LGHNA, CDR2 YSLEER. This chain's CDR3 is CASSQARFRRDNEQFF. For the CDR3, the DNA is TGCGCCAGCAGCCAAGCTCGCTTTCGGAGGGACAATGAGCAGTTCTTC.

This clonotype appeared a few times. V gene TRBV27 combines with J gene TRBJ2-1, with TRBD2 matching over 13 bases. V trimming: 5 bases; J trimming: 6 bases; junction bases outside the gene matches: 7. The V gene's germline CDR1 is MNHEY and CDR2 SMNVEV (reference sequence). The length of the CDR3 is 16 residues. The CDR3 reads CASSIGTSGAFNEQFF. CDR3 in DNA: TGTGCCAGCAGTATAGGGACTAGCGGGGCGTTCAATGAGCAGTTCTTC.

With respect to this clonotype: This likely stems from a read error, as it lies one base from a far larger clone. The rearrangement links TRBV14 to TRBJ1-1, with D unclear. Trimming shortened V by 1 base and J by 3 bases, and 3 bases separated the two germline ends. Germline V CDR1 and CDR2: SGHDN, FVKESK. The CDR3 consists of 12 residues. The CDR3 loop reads CASSQGHTEAFF. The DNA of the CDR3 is TGTGCCAGCAGCCAAGGGCACACTGAAGCTTTCTTT.

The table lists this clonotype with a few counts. Here the CDR3 reads CASSVDRDQGNTEAFF. The CDR3 nucleotides are TGTGCCAGCAGCGTGGACCGGGACCAAGGGAACACTGAAGCTTTCTTT. V gene TRBV9 combines with J gene TRBJ1-1, with D perhaps TRBD1 (5 bases). Germline-derived CDR1 and CDR2 are SGDLS and YYNGEE. The CDR3 covers 16 residues. Deletions cut 2 bases from V and 1 base from J, with 15 bases between. Filled out from reference TRBV9 and TRBJ1-1, the complete variable domain reads DSGVTQTPKHLITATGQRVTLRCSPRSGDLSVYWYQQSLDQGLQFLIQYYNGEERAKGNILERFSAQQFPDLHSELNLSSLELGDSALYFCASSVDRDQGNTEAFFGQGTRLTVV.

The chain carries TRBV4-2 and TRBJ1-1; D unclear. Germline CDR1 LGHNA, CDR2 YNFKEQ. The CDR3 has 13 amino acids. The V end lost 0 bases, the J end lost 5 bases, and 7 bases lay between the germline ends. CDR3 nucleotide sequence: TGTGCCAGCAGCCAAGATACCGCGACTGAAGCTTTCTTT. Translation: CASSQDTATEAFF.

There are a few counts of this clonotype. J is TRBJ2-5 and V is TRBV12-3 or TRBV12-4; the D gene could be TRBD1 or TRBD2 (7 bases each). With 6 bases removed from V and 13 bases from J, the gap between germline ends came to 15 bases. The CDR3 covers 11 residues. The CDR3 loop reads CASRGTAGLYF. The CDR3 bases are TGTGCCAGCAGAGGGACAGCGGGATTGTACTTC.

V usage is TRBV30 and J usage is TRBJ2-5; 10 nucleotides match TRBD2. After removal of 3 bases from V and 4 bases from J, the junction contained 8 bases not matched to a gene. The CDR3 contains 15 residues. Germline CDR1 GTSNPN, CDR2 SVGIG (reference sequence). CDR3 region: CAWREPLAGRETQYF. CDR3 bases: TGTGCCTGGAGAGAACCACTAGCGGGGCGAGAGACCCAGTACTTC.

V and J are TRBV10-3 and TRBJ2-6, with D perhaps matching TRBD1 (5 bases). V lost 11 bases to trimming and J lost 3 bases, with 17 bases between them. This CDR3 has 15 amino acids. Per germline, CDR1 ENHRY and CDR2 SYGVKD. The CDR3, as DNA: TGTGCCGCCAGCCAGGGCCTCTTTGGGGCCAACGTCCTGACTTTC. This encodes CAASQGLFGANVLTF.

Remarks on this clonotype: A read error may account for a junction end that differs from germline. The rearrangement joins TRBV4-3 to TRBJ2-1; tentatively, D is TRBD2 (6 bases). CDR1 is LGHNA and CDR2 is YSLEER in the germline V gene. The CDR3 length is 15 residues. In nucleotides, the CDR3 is TGTGCCAGCAGCCAAGACGGGAGAAGCTACAATGAGCAGTTCTTC. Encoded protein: CASSQDGRSYNEQFF.

DNA of the CDR3: TGTGCCAGCAGCGTAGCGGGAGTCGGGAGTGAGCAGTTCTTC. It encodes CASSVAGVGSEQFF. This chain connects TRBV6-1 to TRBJ2-1, with TRBD2 matching over 9 bases. Germline CDR1 and CDR2: MNHNS and SASEGT. The V segment lost 6 bases and the J segment 9 bases; nucleotides outside the gene matches: 9. The CDR3 spans 14 residues.

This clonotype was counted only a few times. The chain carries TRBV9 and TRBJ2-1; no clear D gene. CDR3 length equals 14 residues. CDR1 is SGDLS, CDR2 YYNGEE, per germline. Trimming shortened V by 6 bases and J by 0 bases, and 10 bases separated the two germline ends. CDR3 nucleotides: TGTGCCAGCAACCGGGTCAGCTCCTACAATGAGCAGTTCTTC. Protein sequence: CASNRVSSYNEQFF.

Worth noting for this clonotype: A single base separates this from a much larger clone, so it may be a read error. The CDR3 region is CASSPRTGVTDTQYF. Written as DNA, the CDR3 is TGTGCCAGCAGTCCCCGGACAGGGGTCACAGATACGCAGTATTTT. This rearrangement joins TRBV6-1 to TRBJ2-3, with TRBD1 identical over 9 bases. The CDR3 totals 15 residues. The germline V gene encodes CDR1 MNHNS and CDR2 SASEGT. With V trimmed by 5 bases and J by 2 bases, 5 bases remained unmatched.

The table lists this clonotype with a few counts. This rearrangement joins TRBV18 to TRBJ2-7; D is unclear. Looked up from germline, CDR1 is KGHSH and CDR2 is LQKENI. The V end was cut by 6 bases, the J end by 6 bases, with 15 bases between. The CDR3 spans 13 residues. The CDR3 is CASSRRTAGEQYF. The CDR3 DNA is TGTGCCAGCTCCCGTAGAACAGCTGGCGAGCAGTACTTC.

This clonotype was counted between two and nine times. CDR3 sequence reads: CASRHNRVNEQFF. CDR3 sequence (DNA): TGTGCCAGCAGGCATAACAGGGTCAATGAGCAGTTCTTC. The V call is TRBV6-6, the J call TRBJ2-1, with D perhaps matching TRBD1 (6 bases). The V end was cut by 6 bases, the J end by 6 bases, with 12 bases between. Germline values: CDR1 MNHNY, CDR2 SVGAGI (reference sequence). This CDR3 comprises 13 residues.

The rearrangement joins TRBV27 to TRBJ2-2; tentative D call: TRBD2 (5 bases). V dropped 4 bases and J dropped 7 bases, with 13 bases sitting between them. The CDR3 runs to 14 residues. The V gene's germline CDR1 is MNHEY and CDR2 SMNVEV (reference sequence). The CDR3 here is CASSSPHGGGELFF. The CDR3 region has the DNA TGTGCCAGCAGTTCCCCCCACGGAGGCGGGGAGCTGTTTTTT.

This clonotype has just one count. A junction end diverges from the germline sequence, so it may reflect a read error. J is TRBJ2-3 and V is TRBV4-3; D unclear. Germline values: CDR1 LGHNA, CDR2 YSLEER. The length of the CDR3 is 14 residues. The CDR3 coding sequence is TGCGCCAGCAGCCAAGCCCGTTATCTTGATACGCGGTATTTT. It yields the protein CASSQARYLDTRYF.

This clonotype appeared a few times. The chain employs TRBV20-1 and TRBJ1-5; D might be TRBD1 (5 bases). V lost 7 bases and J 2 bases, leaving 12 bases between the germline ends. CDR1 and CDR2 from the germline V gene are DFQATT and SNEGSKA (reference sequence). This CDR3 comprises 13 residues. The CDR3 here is CSVSKGRNQPQHF. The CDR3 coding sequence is TGCAGTGTTTCTAAGGGACGCAATCAGCCCCAGCATTTT.

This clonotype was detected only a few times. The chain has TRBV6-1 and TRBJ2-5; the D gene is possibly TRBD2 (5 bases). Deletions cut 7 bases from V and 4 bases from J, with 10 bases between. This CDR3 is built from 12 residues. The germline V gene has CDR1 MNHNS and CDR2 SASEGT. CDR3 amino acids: CASNAGGETQYF. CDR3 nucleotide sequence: TGTGCCAGCAACGCGGGCGGAGAGACCCAGTACTTC.